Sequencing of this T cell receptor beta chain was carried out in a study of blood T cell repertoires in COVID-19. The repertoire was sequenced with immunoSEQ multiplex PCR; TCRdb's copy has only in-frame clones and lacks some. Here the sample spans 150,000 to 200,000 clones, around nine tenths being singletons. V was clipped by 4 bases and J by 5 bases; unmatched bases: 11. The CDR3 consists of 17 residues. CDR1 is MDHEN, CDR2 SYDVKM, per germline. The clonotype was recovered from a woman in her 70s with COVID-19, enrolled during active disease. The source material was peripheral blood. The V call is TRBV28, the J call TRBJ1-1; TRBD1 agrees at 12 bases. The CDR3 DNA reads TGTGCCAGCAGTTCACAAGGGACAGGGGGCTGGGGAACTGAAGCTTTCTTT. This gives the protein CASSSQGTGGWGTEAFF.